These 5 T cell receptor beta chains were sequenced from one sample in a study of shared clonotypes between healthy human individuals. The table came from immunoSEQ multiplex PCR; TCRdb's copy has only in-frame clones and leaves some out. The table includes over a million clones, 98% detected once. Sequenced sample: naive CD4+ T cells sorted from blood. The subset here: CD45RA+ positively selected. Source of these receptors: a man aged 25-45 years in good health.

J is TRBJ2-1 and V is TRBV29-1, with 12 bases that match TRBD2. The CDR3 length is 17 residues. V lost 1 base, J lost 7 bases, and 11 bases stayed unmatched. Germline assignment: CDR1 SQVTM and CDR2 ANQGSEA. CDR3 coding DNA: TGCAGCGTTGAAGGCGCAAGACTAGCGGGAGTCGCGAATGAGCAGTTCTTC. It codes for CSVEGARLAGVANEQFF.

The J gene is TRBJ2-6, the V gene TRBV15; no firm D call. V was shortened by 0 bases and J by 2 bases, with 5 bases between the two germline ends. This CDR3 region has 15 residues. CDR1 and CDR2 from the germline V gene are LNHNV and YYDKDF (reference sequence). The CDR3 loop is CATSRDPTGANVLTF. The CDR3 bases are TGTGCCACCAGCAGAGATCCCACTGGGGCCAACGTCCTGACTTTC.

The chain has TRBV4-1 and TRBJ2-1, with 9 bases matching TRBD2. Unmatched junction bases numbered 9, after V lost 0 bases and J lost 9 bases. The CDR3 has 16 amino acids. Germline loops: CDR1 MGHRA, CDR2 YSYEKL. CDR3 nucleotide sequence: TGCGCCAGCAGCCAAGATCGCGGGAGGGCCACGATTGAGCAGTTCTTC. Translation: CASSQDRGRATIEQFF.

Written as DNA, the CDR3 is TGCGCCAGCAGCGGTCAGGGGGGCTACAATGAGCAGTTCTTC. It specifies CASSGQGGYNEQFF. The chain couples TRBV5-1 to TRBJ2-1; D perhaps matches TRBD1 (7 bases). This CDR3 is built from 14 residues. V dropped 4 bases and J dropped 3 bases, with 11 bases sitting between them. Germline CDR1 is SGHRS and CDR2 is YFSETQ. Filled out from reference TRBV5-1 and TRBJ2-1, the complete variable domain reads KAGVTQTPRYLIKTRGQQVTLSCSPISGHRSVSWYQQTPGQGLQFLFEYFSETQRNKGNFPGRFSGRQFSNSRSEMNVSTLELGDSALYLCASSGQGGYNEQFFGPGTRLTVL.

Here the CDR3 DNA reads TGTGCCAGCAGCCTGGGGGCTGCAGGGGATCAGCCCCAGCATTTT. This translates into CASSLGAAGDQPQHF. The rearrangement joins TRBV7-4 to TRBJ1-5, with D tentatively TRBD1 (6 bases). CDR1 SGHVT and CDR2 SQSDAQ come from the germline V gene. V lost 5 bases to trimming and J lost 5 bases, with 16 bases between them. The CDR3 contains 15 residues.